Listed here are 30 T cell receptor beta chains from one sample, sequenced in a study of blood T cell repertoires in COVID-19. This table comes from immunoSEQ multiplex PCR, and its TCRdb copy is limited to in-frame clones, with some not included. Of some 120,000 clones in the sample, roughly 90% were seen once. Material for sequencing was peripheral blood. Receptors were obtained from a man aged 45 to 65 with acute or convalescent COVID-19.

V gene TRBV24-1 combines with J gene TRBJ2-5; D is ambiguous. V shed 4 bases and J shed 5 bases, with 13 bases lying between them. Germline V gene sequence: CDR1 KGHDR, CDR2 SFDVKD. The CDR3 has 14 amino acids. CDR3 in DNA: TGTGCCACCAGTGACAACACGTTGTGGGAGACCCAGTACTTC. This codes for CATSDNTLWETQYF.

This clone was recorded once. This sequence joins TRBV4-3 and TRBJ1-5; a weak D match, TRBD1 (6 bases). Between the trimmed V and J ends, which lost 0 bases and 5 bases, there was a span of 11 bases. CDR1 and CDR2 from the germline V gene are LGHNA and YSLEER. This CDR3 is built from 15 residues. The CDR3 bases are TGCGCCAGCAGCCAAGACAGGGGAGTTTATCAGCCCCAGCATTTT. This codes for CASSQDRGVYQPQHF.

The V call is TRBV10-3, the J call TRBJ2-7, with D unclear. Trimming pared 2 bases from V and 3 bases from J, leaving 8 bases between. In germline, CDR1 is ENHRY, CDR2 SYGVKD. CDR3 length: 13 residues. The CDR3 here is CAISESSSYEQYF. In nucleotides, the CDR3 is TGTGCCATCAGTGAGAGTAGCAGCTACGAGCAGTACTTC.

The chain employs TRBV11-2 and TRBJ2-7; 11 positions agree with TRBD2. In germline, CDR1 is SGHAT, CDR2 FQNNGV. CDR3 length: 16 residues. V gave up 5 bases and J gave up 2 bases; unmatched junction bases: 8. The CDR3 reads CASSPISGRATYEQYF. The DNA for the CDR3 is TGTGCCAGCAGCCCCATTAGCGGGAGGGCCACCTACGAGCAGTACTTC.

The rearrangement joins TRBV6-1 to TRBJ2-4; 7 nucleotides align to TRBD1. The CDR3 has 16 residues. From germline, CDR1 is MNHNS and CDR2 SASEGT. Trimming at V came to 4 bases and at J to 4 bases, leaving 10 bases not matched to a gene. The DNA of the CDR3 is TGTGCCAGCAGTGCCCGACAGGGCGATGGGAAAAACATTCAGTACTTC. Translation gives CASSARQGDGKNIQYF.

The J gene is TRBJ1-2, the V gene TRBV24-1; D is perhaps TRBD1 (5 bases). This CDR3 comprises 17 residues. Trimming cost V 7 bases and J 1 base, with 21 bases left between them. From germline, CDR1 is KGHDR and CDR2 SFDVKD. The CDR3 coding sequence is TGTGCCACCAGCCCGGGACTTCGACCGGGATTTAACTATGGCTACACCTTC. Amino acids: CATSPGLRPGFNYGYTF.

The V call is TRBV7-2, the J call TRBJ1-1; 7 bases are shared with TRBD1. The germline V gene encodes CDR1 SGHTA and CDR2 FQGNSA. J lost 1 base, V lost 4 bases, and 9 bases had no gene match. This CDR3 spans 16 amino acids. The CDR3 loop is CASSSEGASGNTEAFF. In DNA, the CDR3 is TGTGCCAGCAGCTCTGAGGGGGCTAGTGGGAACACTGAAGCTTTCTTT.

The chain joins TRBV5-5 to TRBJ2-3, with a weak D call TRBD1 (6 bases). Germline V gene data show CDR1 as SGHKS and CDR2 as YYEKEE (reference sequence). The CDR3 has 12 residues. V shed 4 bases and J shed 7 bases, with 10 bases lying between them. Here the CDR3 reads CASSLQGYTQYF. The CDR3 DNA reads as TGTGCCAGCAGCCTACAGGGATATACGCAGTATTTT.

The chain is built from TRBV29-1 and TRBJ2-1; 10 positions match TRBD2. This CDR3 spans 16 amino acids. Germline V CDR1 and CDR2: SQVTM, ANQGSEA. Trimming removed 6 bases from V and 6 bases from J; junction bases left unmatched: 14. The CDR3 is CSVAAPSSGSFNEQFF. The CDR3 DNA sequence: TGCAGCGTCGCCGCTCCCTCTAGCGGGAGTTTCAATGAGCAGTTCTTC.

This chain connects TRBV5-6 to TRBJ2-3; the D gene is possibly TRBD1 (6 bases). From germline, CDR1 is SGHDT and CDR2 YYEEEE. The CDR3 is made up of 15 amino acids. Trimming left V 4 bases short and J 0 bases short, with 12 bases between. The CDR3 region is CASSADRRSTDTQYF. The CDR3 DNA reads as TGTGCCAGCAGCGCCGACAGGCGAAGCACAGATACGCAGTATTTT.

The rearrangement joins TRBV19 to TRBJ1-2; 10 positions agree with TRBD1. J gave up 4 bases and V 3 bases, and 5 bases lay outside the gene matches. Germline CDR1 reads LNHDA; CDR2 reads SQIVND (reference sequence). The CDR3 is made up of 15 amino acids. The CDR3 DNA follows: TGTGCCAGTAGTATCGACAGGGGGCATGGCTATGGCTACACCTTC. It specifies CASSIDRGHGYGYTF.

V usage is TRBV29-1 and J usage is TRBJ1-2, with 7 bases identical to TRBD1. With 7 bases clipped from V and 5 bases from J, the junction kept 7 bases outside the gene matches. The CDR3 length is 12 residues. Germline CDR1 is SQVTM and CDR2 is ANQGSEA. Here the CDR3 DNA reads TGCAGCGACAGGGGATTGGGGTATGGCTACACCTTC. This sequence encodes CSDRGLGYGYTF.

This clone was found once. V usage is TRBV6-5 and J usage is TRBJ2-1; 8 nucleotides agree with TRBD2. The CDR3 loop spans 14 amino acids. The germline gives CDR1 MNHEY, CDR2 SVGAGI. V lost 6 bases to trimming and J lost 10 bases; unmatched junction nucleotides: 11. The CDR3 loop reads CASRRTSSHVEQFF. For the CDR3, the DNA is TGTGCCAGCAGGAGGACTAGCTCCCACGTCGAGCAGTTCTTC.

The V and J genes are TRBV7-8 and TRBJ2-3; D is possibly TRBD2 (6 bases). Germline lookup yields CDR1 SGHVS and CDR2 FQNEAQ. This CDR3 contains 13 residues. Trimming removed 8 bases from V and 5 bases from J, with 14 bases in between. CDR3 residues: CASRGLEIDTQYF. For the CDR3, the DNA is TGTGCCAGCCGGGGACTGGAAATAGATACGCAGTATTTT.

The chain has TRBV19 and TRBJ1-6; D remains ambiguous. CDR3 length: 13 amino acids. Germline lookup yields CDR1 LNHDA and CDR2 SQIVND (reference sequence). Deletions cut 7 bases from V and 8 bases from J, with 12 bases between. CDR3 DNA sequence: TGTGCCAGTACGCCCCGGAGGGATTCACCCCTCCACTTT. This sequence encodes CASTPRRDSPLHF.

The CDR3 DNA follows: TGCGCCAGCAGCTTGACCACAGGGTTGGGACCCTATGGCTACACCTTC. The encoded protein is CASSLTTGLGPYGYTF. The genes are TRBV5-1 and TRBJ1-2, with D possibly TRBD1 on 6 matching bases. V lost 1 base and J lost 4, with 17 bases in between. This CDR3 contains 16 residues. The germline V gene has CDR1 SGHRS and CDR2 YFSETQ.

The gene calls are TRBV5-1 and TRBJ2-4; perhaps TRBD2 as D (6 bases). In germline, CDR1 is SGHRS, CDR2 YFSETQ. The CDR3 is made up of 15 amino acids. V was trimmed by 2 bases and J by 13 bases, leaving 22 bases between them. CDR3 DNA: TGCGCCAGCAGCTTCGGAAGCGGGCCCATCGAACCGCAGTACTTC. Its protein product is CASSFGSGPIEPQYF. Supplemented by reference TRBV5-1 and TRBJ2-4, the full variable domain reads KAGVTQTPRYLIKTRGQQVTLSCSPISGHRSVSWYQQTPGQGLQFLFEYFSETQRNKGNFPGRFSGRQFSNSRSEMNVSTLELGDSALYLCASSFGSGPIEPQYFGAGTRLSVL.

This chain uses TRBV10-2 with TRBJ2-1, with TRBD2 identical over 7 bases. Germline CDR1 and CDR2: WSHSY and SAAADI. The CDR3 is made up of 15 amino acids. Trimming removed 3 bases from V and 6 bases from J; junction bases left unmatched: 8. CDR3 loop: CASSELAGARNEQFF. Written as DNA, the CDR3 is TGCGCCAGCAGTGAACTGGCGGGAGCGCGCAATGAGCAGTTCTTC.

The chain couples TRBV6-6 to TRBJ1-1, with D unresolved. V lost 7 bases and J 1 base, leaving 10 bases between the germline ends. CDR3 length equals 13 residues. Germline V gene data show CDR1 as MNHNY and CDR2 as SVGAGI (reference sequence). The CDR3 sequence is CASNQLWNTEAFF. The CDR3 coding sequence is TGTGCCAGCAATCAATTGTGGAACACTGAAGCTTTCTTT.

The rearrangement links TRBV27 to TRBJ1-5; weak D call: TRBD1 (5 bases). Germline V lookup: CDR1 MNHEY, CDR2 SMNVEV (reference sequence). V was clipped by 8 bases and J by 3 bases, with 17 bases between them. The CDR3 spans 15 residues. The CDR3 DNA is TGTGCCAGCGGGGGGGGATCAGGCAACAATCAGCCCCAGCATTTT. It translates to CASGGGSGNNQPQHF.

The chain joins TRBV13 to TRBJ1-4; D is unresolved. Germline CDR1 is PRHDT and CDR2 is FYEKMQ (reference sequence). The V and J ends lost 5 bases and 7 bases respectively, with 17 bases between them. The CDR3 totals 15 residues. The CDR3 DNA is TGTGCCAGCAGCCCTCTCGGGGTAGCGACTGAAAAACTGTTTTTT. Amino acid sequence: CASSPLGVATEKLFF.

The rearrangement uses TRBV10-3 and TRBJ1-2; D is perhaps TRBD1 (5 bases). Germline V CDR1 and CDR2: ENHRY, SYGVKD. V lost 6 bases to trimming and J lost 8 bases, with 10 bases between them. CDR3 length: 11 amino acids. CDR3 amino acids: CAISSGQGYTF. In DNA form, the CDR3 reads TGTGCCATCAGCTCAGGGCAGGGCTACACCTTC.

The chain carries TRBV19 and TRBJ2-5, with 7 bases aligning to TRBD1. V shed 4 bases and J 3 bases; nucleotides not matched to a gene: 5. The germline V gene encodes CDR1 LNHDA and CDR2 SQIVND (reference sequence). The CDR3 sequence is 14 residues long. The CDR3 spells CASSTGQNKETQYF. CDR3 bases: TGTGCCAGTAGTACGGGACAGAATAAAGAGACCCAGTACTTC.

The CDR3 reads CASSHYRRGDTQYF. The CDR3 nucleotides read TGTGCCAGCAGCCACTATAGACGGGGAGATACGCAGTATTTT. This chain connects TRBV5-6 to TRBJ2-3, with D maybe TRBD2 (5 bases). Germline-derived CDR1 and CDR2 are SGHDT and YYEEEE. This CDR3 region has 14 residues. Between the trimmed V and J ends, which lost 4 bases and 5 bases, there was a span of 14 bases.

The V call is TRBV27, the J call TRBJ2-3; 9 nucleotides agree with TRBD2. Germline V gene lookup returns CDR1 MNHEY and CDR2 SMNVEV (reference sequence). The CDR3 runs 16 residues. J lost 8 bases, V lost 5 bases, and 14 bases had no gene match. In DNA, the CDR3 is TGTGCCAGCAGTGTCCATAGCGGGAGTGGGGGGGGTACGCAGTATTTT. Translation: CASSVHSGSGGGTQYF.

The rearrangement uses TRBV11-1 and TRBJ2-2; possibly TRBD2 for D (7 bases). CDR3 length equals 15 residues. Germline values: CDR1 SGHAT, CDR2 FQDESV (reference sequence). The V end lost 2 bases, the J end lost 3 bases, and 10 bases lay between the germline ends. CDR3 DNA sequence: TGTGCCAGCAGCTTATCCGGGGGGCACACCGGGGAGCTGTTTTTT. As protein: CASSLSGGHTGELFF.

The chain recombines TRBV30 with TRBJ1-6; D remains unclear. V dropped 4 bases and J dropped 7 bases, with 11 bases sitting between them. Per the germline V gene, CDR1 is GTSNPN and CDR2 is SVGIG (reference sequence). The length of the CDR3 is 13 residues. This chain's CDR3 is CAWKGEENSPLHF. The CDR3 coding sequence is TGTGCCTGGAAGGGAGAGGAAAATTCACCCCTCCACTTT.

The chain combines TRBV4-3 with TRBJ2-2; tentative D call: TRBD2 (6 bases). V was clipped by 0 bases and J by 0 bases, with 11 bases between them. The CDR3 length is 17 residues. Germline loops: CDR1 LGHNA, CDR2 YSLEER. The CDR3 sequence: CASSQDVWGANTGELFF. The CDR3, as DNA: TGCGCCAGCAGCCAAGATGTCTGGGGGGCGAACACCGGGGAGCTGTTTTTT.

J is TRBJ2-7 and V is TRBV18; perhaps TRBD1 as D (6 bases). The CDR3 covers 20 residues. CDR1 is KGHSH and CDR2 is LQKENI in the germline V gene. Trimming shortened V by 0 bases and J by 0 bases, and 24 bases separated the two germline ends. CDR3 region: CASSPPITVRDTYSSYEQYF. Written as DNA, the CDR3 is TGTGCCAGCTCACCACCCATTACAGTCCGGGACACATATTCCTCCTACGAGCAGTACTTC.

The V and J genes are TRBV10-3 and TRBJ2-7, with 7 bases fitting TRBD1. Germline V lookup: CDR1 ENHRY, CDR2 SYGVKD. J gave up 4 bases and V 5 bases, and 5 bases lay outside the gene matches. The CDR3 extends over 13 amino acids. The CDR3 nucleotides are TGTGCCATCAGTCGGGACAGATCATACGAGCAGTACTTC. Translating it yields CAISRDRSYEQYF.